This T cell receptor beta chain was retrieved from a study of cytomegalovirus exposure and HLA in healthy donors. The CDR3 has 13 residues. V lost 6 bases, J lost 8 bases, and 14 bases lay in between. Germline CDR1 and CDR2: MNHEY and SVGAGI. Researchers ran the PCR with 60 Vbeta and 13 Jbeta primers. Using immunoSEQ multiplex PCR, the repertoire was profiled, and TCRdb retains in-frame clones only, with some absent. The specimen's table records tens of thousands of clones. This TCR came from a female donor in good health and CMV-seropositive. The chain combines TRBV6-5 with TRBJ1-5, with a possible D match to TRBD1 (5 bases). The sample comprised PBMCs. The chain's CDR3 is CASRGRGIEPQHF. Written as DNA, the CDR3 is TGTGCCAGCAGGGGGAGGGGCATAGAGCCCCAGCATTTT.